This TCR beta chain was captured in a study of CD8 T cells in ankylosing spondylitis. MiXCR, run by TCRdb on the 5' RACE reads, gives a single entry per CDR3 protein. The sample holds more than 250,000 distinct CDR3 sequences; 8% are singletons and the top ten take roughly 15%. Remarks on this clonotype: The antigen remains unidentified.

V gave up 2 bases and J gave up 10 bases, with 11 bases separating them. There are 12 residues in the CDR3. Germline assignment: CDR1 SGHDN and CDR2 FVKESK. Study-wide findings and caveats: Disease-associated clones were CD8+ and fairly uncommon in peripheral blood. Typical of ankylosing spondylitis blood, it appeared, was a TCR beta motif of about eight highly homologous variants.

The chain is built from TRBV14 and TRBJ1-1; no reliable D call. Material: blood, either unsorted or a sorted T cell fraction (not recorded which). This clonotype originated in a male donor with ankylosing spondylitis. DNA for the CDR3: TGTGCCAGCAGCCAAAATTTGGTGGGAGCTTTCTTT. It encodes CASSQNLVGAFF. Using reference TRBV14 and TRBJ1-1 for the parts outside the CDR3, the full variable domain is EAGVTQFPSHSVIEKGQTVTLRCDPISGHDNLYWYRRVMGKEIKFLLHFVKESKQDESGMPNNRFLAERTGGTYSTLKVQPAELEDSGVYFCASSQNLVGAFFGQGTRLTVV.